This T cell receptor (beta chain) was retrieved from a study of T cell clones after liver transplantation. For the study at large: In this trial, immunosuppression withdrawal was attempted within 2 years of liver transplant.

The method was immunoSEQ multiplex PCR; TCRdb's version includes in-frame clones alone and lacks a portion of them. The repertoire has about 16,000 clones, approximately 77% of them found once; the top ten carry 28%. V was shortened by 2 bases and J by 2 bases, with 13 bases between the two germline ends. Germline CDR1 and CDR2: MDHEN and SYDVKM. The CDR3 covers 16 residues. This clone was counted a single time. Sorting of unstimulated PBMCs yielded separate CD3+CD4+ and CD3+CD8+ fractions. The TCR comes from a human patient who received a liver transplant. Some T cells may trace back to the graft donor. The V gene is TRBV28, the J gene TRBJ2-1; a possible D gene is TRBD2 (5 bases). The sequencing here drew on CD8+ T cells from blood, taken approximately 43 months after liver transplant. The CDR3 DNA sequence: TGTGCCAGCAGTTTAATGTGGGAGTTTCCCTACAATGAGCAGTTCTTC. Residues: CASSLMWEFPYNEQFF.